A selection of T cell receptor beta chains follows, all from one sample in a study of PD-1 blockade in mismatch repair-deficient tumors. What these receptors recognize is not known. The data were produced by immunoSEQ multiplex PCR, yet TCRdb's version contains in-frame clones alone and is incomplete. Here the sample spans several thousand clones, roughly 87% being singletons. The source was cells cultured in vitro, collected from a patient treated with pembrolizumab. The receptors derive from an adult with mismatch repair-deficient cancer. The CDR3 runs from the conserved cysteine through the conserved F or W. A D gene is named only where the DNA matches it firmly. Clone size appears in some rows only: once, few, many, or a class for an expanded clone.

d_gene | j_gene | abundance | v_gene | CDR3aa | CDR3nt
TRBD2 | TRBJ2-1 | NA | TRBV9 | CASSGSGGGTYNEQFF | TGTGCCAGCAGCGGTAGCGGGGGGGGGACGTACAATGAGCAGTTCTTC
NA | TRBJ1-2 | NA | TRBV30 | CAWSTQGANTF | TGTGCCTGGAGCACACAGGGCGCCAACACCTTC
NA | TRBJ2-3 | NA | TRBV4-1 | CASSQEGRVGDTQYF | TGCGCCAGCAGCCAAGAGGGTCGGGTTGGAGATACGCAGTATTTT
TRBD1 | TRBJ1-1 | NA | TRBV5-1 | CASSTGTARDTEAFF | TGCGCCAGCAGCACCGGGACAGCTAGGGACACTGAAGCTTTCTTT
NA | TRBJ1-2 | NA | TRBV15 | CATSRGVTANYGYTF | TGTGCCACCAGCAGAGGTGTGACCGCTAACTATGGCTACACCTTC
NA | TRBJ2-1 | NA | TRBV6-5 | CASSQGYEQFF | TGTGCCAGCTCCCAGGGGTATGAGCAGTTCTTC
TRBD1 | TRBJ2-7 | NA | TRBV29-1 | CSVEPQGAYEQYF | TGCAGCGTGGAACCGCAGGGGGCCTACGAGCAGTACTTC
TRBD1 | TRBJ2-5 | NA | TRBV7-3 | CASSATGTYETQYF | TGTGCCAGCAGCGCGACAGGGACCTATGAGACCCAGTACTTC
TRBD2 | TRBJ2-3 | NA | TRBV5-1 | CASSHGTSGRGTDTQYF | TGCGCCAGCAGCCATGGGACTAGCGGGAGAGGCACAGATACGCAGTATTTT
NA | TRBJ2-7 | NA | TRBV5-4 | CASTPAGAGPEQYF | TGTGCCAGCACACCCGCGGGGGCAGGGCCGGAGCAGTACTTC
NA | TRBJ2-5 | NA | TRBV2 | CASRGAYSPQETQYF | TGTGCCAGCCGGGGGGCCTATTCCCCCCAAGAGACCCAGTACTTC
NA | TRBJ2-5 | NA | TRBV7-2 | CASSFYSQETQYF | TGTGCCAGCAGCTTCTATAGCCAAGAGACCCAGTACTTC
TRBD2 | TRBJ2-7 | NA | TRBV10-3 | CAIRELAGGPPYEQYF | TGTGCCATCAGGGAACTAGCGGGAGGGCCCCCCTACGAGCAGTACTTC
NA | TRBJ2-1 | NA | TRBV19 | CASTRGVGSYNEQFF | TGTGCCAGTACCCGCGGAGTGGGTTCCTACAATGAGCAGTTCTTC
TRBD1 | TRBJ1-1 | NA | TRBV28 | CASSYGTGGYTEAFF | TGTGCCAGCAGCTATGGGACAGGGGGATATACTGAAGCTTTCTTT
TRBD1 | TRBJ1-2 | NA | TRBV10-3 | CAISSGTGIFNYGYTF | TGTGCCATCAGCTCCGGGACAGGGATTTTTAACTATGGCTACACCTTC
NA | TRBJ2-3 | NA | TRBV25-1 | CASSAPSTDTQYF | TGTGCCAGCAGTGCCCCTAGCACAGATACGCAGTATTTT
NA | TRBJ1-4 | NA | TRBV7-9 | CASSLAGATNEKLFF | TGTGCCAGCAGCTTAGCGGGGGCAACTAATGAAAAACTGTTTTTT
TRBD2 | TRBJ2-3 | NA | TRBV11-3 | CASSFNTGLAKSTDTQYF | TGTGCCAGCAGCTTCAATACGGGACTAGCGAAGAGCACAGATACGCAGTATTTT
NA | TRBJ2-7 | NA | TRBV27 | CASLGSTGYEQYF | TGTGCCAGCCTTGGGAGTACCGGCTACGAGCAGTACTTC
TRBD2 | TRBJ2-7 | NA | TRBV7-2 | CASSAGLANEQYF | TGTGCCAGCAGCGCCGGACTAGCGAACGAGCAGTACTTC
NA | TRBJ1-2 | NA | TRBV21-1 | CASSKGGGFNTDNYGYTF | TGTGCCAGCAGCAAAGGTGGGGGTTTCAACACTGACAACTATGGCTACACCTTC
NA | TRBJ2-7 | few | TRBV6-5 | CASSIAAPYEQYF | TGTGCCAGCAGCATAGCGGCACCCTACGAGCAGTACTTC
NA | TRBJ2-7 | NA | TRBV19 | CASSNEGFSEQYF | TGTGCCAGTAGTAATGAGGGTTTCTCCGAGCAGTACTTC
NA | TRBJ2-3 | once | TRBV2 | CASSEAFWGDTQYF | TGTGCCAGCAGTGAAGCTTTCTGGGGGGATACGCAGTATTTT
NA | TRBJ1-3 | NA | TRBV30 | CACPQASLSGNTIYF | TGTGCCTGCCCACAGGCGTCACTCTCTGGAAACACCATATATTTT
NA | TRBJ1-5 | NA | TRBV28 | CASQGSNQPQHF | TGTGCCAGCCAGGGTAGCAATCAGCCCCAGCATTTT
NA | TRBJ1-5 | NA | TRBV25-1 | CASSLGAQPQHF | TGTGCCAGCAGTCTGGGAGCTCAGCCCCAGCATTTT
NA | TRBJ2-7 | NA | TRBV30 | CAWSRGGQYEQYF | TGTGCCTGGAGTAGAGGGGGGCAGTACGAGCAGTACTTC
NA | TRBJ1-1 | NA | TRBV14 | CASSPQRIAMNTEAFF | TGTGCCAGCAGCCCCCAAAGGATAGCGATGAACACTGAAGCTTTCTTT
NA | TRBJ1-1 | NA | TRBV21-1 | CASSKKPDTGNEAFF | TGTGCCAGCAGCAAGAAGCCCGACACGGGTAATGAAGCTTTCTTT
NA | TRBJ2-3 | few | TRBV5-1 | CASSLGQLTDTQYF | TGCGCCAGCAGCTTGGGGCAGCTCACAGATACGCAGTATTTT
NA | TRBJ1-6 | NA | TRBV2 | CASRWEQPGSPLHF | TGTGCCAGCAGGTGGGAACAGCCAGGTTCACCCCTCCACTTT
NA | TRBJ2-1 | NA | TRBV28 | CATFSTLLSLSEQFF | TGTGCCACCTTTTCGACTCTCTTATCCCTTAGTGAGCAGTTCTTC
NA | TRBJ2-6 | NA | TRBV12-5 | CASGQSSAGQSRANVLTF | TGTGCTAGTGGTCAAAGCAGTGCAGGACAAAGTCGGGCCAACGTCCTGACTTTC
TRBD2 | TRBJ2-2 | NA | TRBV19 | CASSILAGATGELFF | TGTGCCAGTAGTATTCTAGCGGGAGCGACCGGGGAGCTGTTTTTT
TRBD2 | TRBJ2-1 | NA | TRBV6-6 | CASSYSIGTSRNEQFF | TGTGCCAGCAGTTACTCGATCGGGACTAGCCGGAATGAGCAGTTCTTC
NA | TRBJ2-1 | NA | TRBV9 | CASSVGAQAYNEQFF | TGTGCCAGCAGCGTAGGGGCTCAGGCCTACAATGAGCAGTTCTTC
NA | TRBJ2-7 | few | TRBV5-1 | CASSPLGGEQYF | TGTGCCAGCAGCCCCCTGGGTGGGGAGCAGTACTTC
TRBD1 | TRBJ2-1 | NA | TRBV4-2 | CASRPERDSPAVEQFF | TGTGCCAGCAGACCTGAGAGGGACAGCCCCGCCGTGGAGCAGTTCTTC
NA | TRBJ2-5 | NA | TRBV5-1 | CASSLGTGRVQETQYF | TGCGCCAGCAGCTTGGGGACAGGGAGGGTTCAAGAGACCCAGTACTTC
TRBD2 | TRBJ2-2 | NA | TRBV5-1 | CASSVLAGANTGELFF | TGCGCCAGCAGCGTATTAGCGGGTGCTAACACCGGGGAGCTGTTTTTT
NA | TRBJ2-5 | NA | TRBV7-2 | CASSFDRQETQYF | TGTGCCAGCAGTTTCGACAGACAAGAGACCCAGTACTTC